Included here is one TCR beta chain sequence, with context. Its target is unknown. The junction does not match germline at one end; this may be a read error. This sample was included in a study of T cell repertoires in cytomegalovirus infection. Background on the study: Well-studied HLA-B-restricted epitopes and recently identified HLA-C-restricted epitopes of CMV were both used in the study. Both a matching HLA type and CMV infection were indicated by public TCR beta signatures.

Findings and caveats of the study: The study found HLA-C-restricted CMV-specific TCR beta clonotypes dominating the ex vivo response. People with CMV and the relevant HLA were identified by cumulative public TCR beta family frequency.

TCRdb processed the reads anew with MiXCR; each CDR3 protein has one entry. The sample consists of roughly 920,000 distinct CDR3 sequences, under 40% of them appearing once. The CDR3 loop spans 16 amino acids. Germline V gene lookup returns CDR1 SGHVS and CDR2 FNYEAQ. The material was cultured CD8+ T cells from PBMCs, obtained from culture after CMV antigen stimulation. This clonotype originated in a human donor in good health (CMV status not recorded). Some clones in this sample may be carry-over from other donors' samples. The rearrangement uses TRBV7-6 and TRBJ1-3; D remains unclear. The CDR3 sequence is CASSLYEEFSGNTVYF. CDR3 bases: TGTGCCAGCAGCCTTTACGAGGAGTTCTCTGGAAACACCGTATATTTT.